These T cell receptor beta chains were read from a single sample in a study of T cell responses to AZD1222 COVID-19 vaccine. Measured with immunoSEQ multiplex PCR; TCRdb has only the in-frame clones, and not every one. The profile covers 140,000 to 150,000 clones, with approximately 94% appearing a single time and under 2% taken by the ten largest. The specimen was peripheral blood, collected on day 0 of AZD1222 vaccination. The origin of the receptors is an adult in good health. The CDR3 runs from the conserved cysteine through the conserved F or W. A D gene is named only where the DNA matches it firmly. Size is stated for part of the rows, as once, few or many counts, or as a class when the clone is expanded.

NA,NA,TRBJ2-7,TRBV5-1,TGCGCCAGCAGCTTGGGGCCCCAGGACCGAAGATCTTACGAGCAGTACTTC,CASSLGPQDRRSYEQYF
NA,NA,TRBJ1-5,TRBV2,TGTGCCAGCAGAGGACACAATCAGCCCCAGCATTTT,CASRGHNQPQHF
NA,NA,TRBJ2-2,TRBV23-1,TGCGCCAGCAGCCGGGCGCCCGGGGAGCTGTTTTTT,CASSRAPGELFF
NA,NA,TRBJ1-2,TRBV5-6,TGTGCCAGCAGCTCCCTAGAGTTGTATAACTATGGCTACACCTTC,CASSSLELYNYGYTF
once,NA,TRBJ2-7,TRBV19,TGTGCCAGTAGTGAGCGCACAGCGTACGAGCAGTACTTC,CASSERTAYEQYF
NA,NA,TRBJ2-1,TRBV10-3,TGTGCCATCAGTGAGGAGAGGGGTTATGAGCAGTTCTTC,CAISEERGYEQFF
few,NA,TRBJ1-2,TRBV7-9,TGTGCCAGCAGCTTAGTGACTGGAGGCTACACCTTC,CASSLVTGGYTF
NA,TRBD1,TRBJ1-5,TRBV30,TGTGCCTGGAGTGGGACAGGGGGTCAGCCCCAGCATTTT,CAWSGTGGQPQHF
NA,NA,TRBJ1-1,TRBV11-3,TGTGCCAGCAGCCTCGGGGAAGACGCTGAAGCTTTCTTT,CASSLGEDAEAFF
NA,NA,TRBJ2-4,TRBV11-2,TGTGCCAGCAGCCCCCGCCCCCTAGGGGGGGACAAAAACATTCAGTACTTC,CASSPRPLGGDKNIQYF
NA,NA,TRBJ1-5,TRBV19,TGTGCCAGTAGTATAACACCAGGGGTCGGTCAGCCCCAGCATTTT,CASSITPGVGQPQHF
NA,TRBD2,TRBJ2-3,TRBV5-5,TGTGCCAGCAGCTTGGTGGCGGGGGAGTCCACAGATACGCAGTATTTT,CASSLVAGESTDTQYF
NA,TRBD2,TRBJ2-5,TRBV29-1,TGCAGCGTTGTAGCACTAGCGGGGGGAATTGGGACCCAGTACTTC,CSVVALAGGIGTQYF
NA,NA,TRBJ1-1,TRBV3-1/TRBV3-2,TGTGCCAGCAGCCAAGGTAATCCTGAAGCTTTCTTT,CASSQGNPEAFF
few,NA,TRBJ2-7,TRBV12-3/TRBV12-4,TGTGCCAGCAGTTCAGGTTACTCCTACGAGCAGTACTTC,CASSSGYSYEQYF
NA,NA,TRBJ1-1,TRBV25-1,TGTGCCAGCAGTGAATCCCGGCAGGGGAACACTGAAGCTTTCTTT,CASSESRQGNTEAFF
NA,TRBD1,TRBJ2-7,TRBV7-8,TGTGCCAGCAGCCACAGGGGAGTGGCCTACGAGCAGTACTTC,CASSHRGVAYEQYF
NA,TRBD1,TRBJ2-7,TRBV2,TGTGCCAGCGGATTCGGGACAGTCTCCTACGAGCAGTACTTC,CASGFGTVSYEQYF
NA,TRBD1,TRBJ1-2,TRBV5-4,TGTGCCAGCAGCCACCGACAGGGGCAAGAGGATGGCTACACCTTC,CASSHRQGQEDGYTF
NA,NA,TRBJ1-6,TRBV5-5,TGTGCCAGCAGCTTTGGGGGAGGTAATTCACCCCTCCACTTT,CASSFGGGNSPLHF
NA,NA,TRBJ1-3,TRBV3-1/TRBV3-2,TGTGCCAGCAGCCCGACAGGCTCCTCTGGAAACACCATATATTTT,CASSPTGSSGNTIYF
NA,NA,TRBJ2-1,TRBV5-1,TGCGCCAGCAGCTTCAGGTCACCCAGGGACAATGAGCAGTTCTTC,CASSFRSPRDNEQFF
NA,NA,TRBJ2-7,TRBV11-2,TGTGCCAGCAGCTTAGAACTAATTACCTACGAGCAGTACTTC,CASSLELITYEQYF
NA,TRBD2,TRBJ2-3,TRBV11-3,TGTGCCAGCAGCGCTTCCGGGACTACCACAGATACGCAGTATTTT,CASSASGTTTDTQYF
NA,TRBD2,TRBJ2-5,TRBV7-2,TGTGCCAGCAGCCTCGTAGCGGGGGCACTCCAAGAGACCCAGTACTTC,CASSLVAGALQETQYF
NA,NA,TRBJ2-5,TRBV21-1,TGTGCCAGCAGCAAGGCGGGAGGTACACAAGAGACCCAGTACTTC,CASSKAGGTQETQYF
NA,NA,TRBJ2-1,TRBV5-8,TGTGCCAGCAGCTTGGGACAGCCAGGAATTAATGAGCAGTTCTTC,CASSLGQPGINEQFF
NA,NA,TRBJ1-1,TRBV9,TGTGCCAGCAGCCCCAGAGGGGGAGGTTTGGACACTGAAGCTTTCTTT,CASSPRGGGLDTEAFF
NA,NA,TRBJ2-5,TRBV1,TGCACCAGCAGCCAAGATCAGGAAGGGGGAGAAGAGACCCAGTACTTC,CTSSQDQEGGEETQYF
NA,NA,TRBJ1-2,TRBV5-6,TGTGCCAGCAGGCAAGGGAGAGGGCAGAACTATGGCTACACCTTC,CASRQGRGQNYGYTF
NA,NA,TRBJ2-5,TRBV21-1,TGTGCCAGCAGCAAAGGCGGACCGATACGGGGACAAGAGACCCAGTACTTC,CASSKGGPIRGQETQYF
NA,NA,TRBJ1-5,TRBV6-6,TGTGCCAGCAGTTCCGAACCTAATCAGCCCCAGCATTTT,CASSSEPNQPQHF
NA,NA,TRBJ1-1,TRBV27,TGTGCCAGCAGTTTAAGAGGACCGAGTGGCACTGAAGCTTTCTTT,CASSLRGPSGTEAFF
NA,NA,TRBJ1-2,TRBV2,TGTGCCAGCAGCCTCATCCTGGGAGACTATGGCTACACCTTC,CASSLILGDYGYTF
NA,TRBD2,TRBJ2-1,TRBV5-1,TGCGCCAGCAGCTTGCTGGGGGGGGATGAGCAGTTCTTC,CASSLLGGDEQFF
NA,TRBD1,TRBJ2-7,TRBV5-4,TGTGCCAGCACCCCCCGGGACAGGCCCTACGAGCAGTACTTC,CASTPRDRPYEQYF
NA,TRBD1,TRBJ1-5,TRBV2,TGTGCCAGCAGGCCGCAAACGGGACAGAGAGATCAGCCCCAGCATTTT,CASRPQTGQRDQPQHF
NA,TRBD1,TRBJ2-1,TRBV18,TGTGCCAGCTCCCTTCGACAGGGGGTCCCCTACAATGAGCAGTTCTTC,CASSLRQGVPYNEQFF
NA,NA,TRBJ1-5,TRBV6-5,TGTGCCAGCAGGCCGGGTAGTCAGCCCCAGCATTTT,CASRPGSQPQHF
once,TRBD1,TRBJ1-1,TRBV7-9,TGTGCCAGCAACCCTCGCAGGGGGCAGGGGATGAACACTGAAGCTTTCTTT,CASNPRRGQGMNTEAFF
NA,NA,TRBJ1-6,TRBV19,TGTGCCAGTAGTATAGATACGAGCCGAACGCCCCTCCACTTT,CASSIDTSRTPLHF
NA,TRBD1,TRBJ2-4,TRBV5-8,TGTGCCAGCAGCCTCGACAGGGCCGGGAATGTAGGATCCAAAAACATTCAGTACTTC,CASSLDRAGNVGSKNIQYF
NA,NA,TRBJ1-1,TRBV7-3,TGTGCCAGCAGCTCCGACTTTAACACTGAAGCTTTCTTT,CASSSDFNTEAFF
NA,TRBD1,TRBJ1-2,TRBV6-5,TGTGCCAGCGGAACGACAGGGGGCTTCTATGGCTACACCTTC,CASGTTGGFYGYTF
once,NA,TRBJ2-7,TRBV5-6,TGTGCCAGCAGCCCGGACTCTGGGGAGCAGTACTTC,CASSPDSGEQYF
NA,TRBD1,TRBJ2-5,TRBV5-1,TGCGCCAGCAGCGTGTCAGCAGGGGGACAAGAGACCCAGTACTTC,CASSVSAGGQETQYF
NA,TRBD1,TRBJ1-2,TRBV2,TGTGCCAGCAGTGCGACAGGGGGGGGCTATGGCTACACCTTC,CASSATGGGYGYTF
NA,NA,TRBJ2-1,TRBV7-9,TGTGCCAGCAGCATATACAGGGCTTGGGACAATGAGCAGTTCTTC,CASSIYRAWDNEQFF
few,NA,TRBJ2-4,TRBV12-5,TGTGCTAGTGCTCTGGGGGGGGCCGGCAACATTCAGTACTTC,CASALGGAGNIQYF
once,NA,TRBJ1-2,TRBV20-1,TGCAGTGCTCCCTATTCGGTTGGCTACACCTTC,CSAPYSVGYTF
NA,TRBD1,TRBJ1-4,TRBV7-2,TGTGCCAGCAGCTTATTTGGGACAGGTGGGGAAAAACTGTTTTTT,CASSLFGTGGEKLFF
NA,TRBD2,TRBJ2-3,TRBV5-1,TGCGCCAGCAGCTTGGCGGGCGGGGGGGCCGGAAGCACAGATACGCAGTATTTT,CASSLAGGGAGSTDTQYF
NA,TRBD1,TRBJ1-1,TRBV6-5,TGTGCCAGCACTCCGCAGGGACAGGGGCGAACTGAAGCTTTCTTT,CASTPQGQGRTEAFF
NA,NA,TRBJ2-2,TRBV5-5,TGTGCCAGCAGCTTGGGTGGGGAGTTCTCCGGGGAGCTGTTTTTT,CASSLGGEFSGELFF
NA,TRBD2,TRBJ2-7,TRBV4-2,TGTGCCAGCAGCCAAGTGGGCGCGGGGGGTAGCTACGAGCAGTACTTC,CASSQVGAGGSYEQYF
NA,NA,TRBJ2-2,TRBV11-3,TGTGCCAGCAGCGGGACCGGGACCAGCGGCGGGGAGCTGTTTTTT,CASSGTGTSGGELFF
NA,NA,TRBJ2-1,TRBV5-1,TGCGCCAGCAGCTTGGAAACAGGCCCACGATTCTTC,CASSLETGPRFF
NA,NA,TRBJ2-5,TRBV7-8,TGTGCCAGCAGCTCCACCGCTACCACAGGGAAAGAGACCCAGTACTTC,CASSSTATTGKETQYF